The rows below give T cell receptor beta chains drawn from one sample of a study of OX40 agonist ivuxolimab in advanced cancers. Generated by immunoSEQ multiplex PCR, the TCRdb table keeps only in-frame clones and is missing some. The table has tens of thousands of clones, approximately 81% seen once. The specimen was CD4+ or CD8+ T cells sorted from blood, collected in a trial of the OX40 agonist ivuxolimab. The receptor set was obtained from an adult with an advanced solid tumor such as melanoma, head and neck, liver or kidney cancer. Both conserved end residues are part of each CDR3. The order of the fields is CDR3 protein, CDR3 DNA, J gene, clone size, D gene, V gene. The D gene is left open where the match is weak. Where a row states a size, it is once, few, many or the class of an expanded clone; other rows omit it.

CDR3 protein: CASSPGTVGYEQYF
CDR3 DNA: TGTGCCAGCAGTCCCGGGACAGTAGGCTACGAGCAGTACTTC
J gene: TRBJ2-7
clone size: few
D gene: TRBD1
V gene: TRBV28

CDR3 protein: CASSQDFGPGQGSGNTIYF
CDR3 DNA: TGTGCCAGCAGCCAAGATTTCGGCCCGGGACAGGGTTCTGGAAACACCATATATTTT
J gene: TRBJ1-3
clone size: few
D gene: TRBD1
V gene: TRBV4-2

CDR3 protein: CASSIGRQNTEAFF
CDR3 DNA: TGTGCCAGCAGTATAGGACGGCAGAACACTGAAGCTTTCTTT
J gene: TRBJ1-1
clone size: .
D gene: .
V gene: TRBV28

CDR3 protein: CASSVAGQEGNSPLHF
CDR3 DNA: TGTGCCAGCAGCGTAGCGGGTCAGGAAGGTAATTCACCCCTCCACTTT
J gene: TRBJ1-6
clone size: once
D gene: .
V gene: TRBV9

CDR3 protein: CASRLAGDPYEQYF
CDR3 DNA: TGTGCCAGCAGACTAGCGGGGGACCCCTACGAGCAGTACTTC
J gene: TRBJ2-7
clone size: .
D gene: TRBD2
V gene: TRBV7-8

CDR3 protein: CASSPDVYNSPLHF
CDR3 DNA: TGTGCCAGCAGCCCAGACGTTTATAATTCACCCCTCCACTTT
J gene: TRBJ1-6
clone size: once
D gene: .
V gene: TRBV9

CDR3 protein: CASSGWQGSYNEQFF
CDR3 DNA: TGTGCCAGCAGTGGTTGGCAGGGCTCCTACAATGAGCAGTTCTTC
J gene: TRBJ2-1
clone size: .
D gene: .
V gene: TRBV2

CDR3 protein: CASSLSPGRGEQYF
CDR3 DNA: TGTGCCAGCAGTTTATCCCCGGGGCGCGGCGAGCAGTACTTC
J gene: TRBJ2-7
clone size: .
D gene: .
V gene: TRBV27

CDR3 protein: CASSVGIDQGLFRYEQYF
CDR3 DNA: TGTGCCAGCAGCGTAGGGATTGACCAGGGCTTGTTTCGCTACGAGCAGTACTTC
J gene: TRBJ2-7
clone size: .
D gene: .
V gene: TRBV9

CDR3 protein: CASSQGHRANYGYTF
CDR3 DNA: TGCGCCAGCAGCCAAGGCCATCGTGCTAACTATGGCTACACCTTC
J gene: TRBJ1-2
clone size: .
D gene: .
V gene: TRBV4-3

CDR3 protein: CASGVAAPIGEQFF
CDR3 DNA: TGTGCCAGCGGGGTGGCAGCCCCCATCGGTGAGCAGTTCTTC
J gene: TRBJ2-1
clone size: .
D gene: .
V gene: TRBV6-5

CDR3 protein: CASSFWGTEAFF
CDR3 DNA: TGTGCCAGCAGTTTCTGGGGAACTGAAGCTTTCTTT
J gene: TRBJ1-1
clone size: .
D gene: .
V gene: TRBV28

CDR3 protein: CASSPGAAGLDEQFF
CDR3 DNA: TGCGCCAGCAGCCCAGGGGCTGCTGGCCTAGATGAGCAGTTCTTC
J gene: TRBJ2-1
clone size: few
D gene: .
V gene: TRBV5-1

CDR3 protein: CASSLIRGSYNEQFF
CDR3 DNA: TGTGCCAGCAGCTTAATAAGGGGTTCCTACAATGAGCAGTTCTTC
J gene: TRBJ2-1
clone size: .
D gene: .
V gene: TRBV7-3

CDR3 protein: CASSLDFQGNEQFF
CDR3 DNA: TGTGCCAGCAGCTTAGATTTCCAGGGGAATGAGCAGTTCTTC
J gene: TRBJ2-1
clone size: .
D gene: .
V gene: TRBV11-2

CDR3 protein: CASTLRQGRDEQFF
CDR3 DNA: TGTGCCAGCACCCTAAGACAGGGACGGGATGAGCAGTTCTTC
J gene: TRBJ2-1
clone size: .
D gene: TRBD1
V gene: TRBV11-2

CDR3 protein: CASSQGGVEQFF
CDR3 DNA: TGCGCCAGCAGCCAAGGGGGGGTTGAGCAGTTCTTC
J gene: TRBJ2-1
clone size: .
D gene: .
V gene: TRBV4-1

CDR3 protein: CASSLGDSNEQYF
CDR3 DNA: TGTGCCAGCAGTTTAGGGGACAGTAACGAGCAGTACTTC
J gene: TRBJ2-7
clone size: .
D gene: TRBD1
V gene: TRBV27

CDR3 protein: CASNPGQTQETQYF
CDR3 DNA: TGTGCCAGCAACCCGGGACAGACACAAGAGACCCAGTACTTC
J gene: TRBJ2-5
clone size: .
D gene: TRBD1
V gene: TRBV9

CDR3 protein: CASSLGLLGGELFF
CDR3 DNA: TGTGCCAGCAGTTTAGGACTCCTAGGAGGGGAGCTGTTTTTT
J gene: TRBJ2-2
clone size: .
D gene: .
V gene: TRBV28

CDR3 protein: CASSFFSGGTGELFF
CDR3 DNA: TGTGCCAGCAGTTTTTTTTCGGGGGGCACCGGGGAGCTGTTTTTT
J gene: TRBJ2-2
clone size: .
D gene: TRBD2
V gene: TRBV28

CDR3 protein: CASSFPGEVTGELFF
CDR3 DNA: TGTGCCAGCAGTTTTCCAGGGGAGGTCACCGGGGAGCTGTTTTTT
J gene: TRBJ2-2
clone size: .
D gene: .
V gene: TRBV28

CDR3 protein: CASYQSRNEQFF
CDR3 DNA: TGTGCCAGCTACCAGTCTAGGAATGAGCAGTTCTTC
J gene: TRBJ2-1
clone size: .
D gene: .
V gene: TRBV6-5

CDR3 protein: CASSIDQETQYF
CDR3 DNA: TGTGCCAGTAGTATTGATCAAGAGACCCAGTACTTC
J gene: TRBJ2-5
clone size: .
D gene: .
V gene: TRBV19

CDR3 protein: CASSFWGGAADEQFF
CDR3 DNA: TGTGCCAGCAGCTTTTGGGGGGGCGCCGCGGATGAGCAGTTCTTC
J gene: TRBJ2-1
clone size: .
D gene: .
V gene: TRBV7-9

CDR3 protein: CASSEAFRGARYEQYF
CDR3 DNA: TGTGCCAGCAGTGAAGCTTTCAGGGGCGCTCGTTACGAGCAGTACTTC
J gene: TRBJ2-7
clone size: once
D gene: .
V gene: TRBV6-1

CDR3 protein: CASSWGREQFF
CDR3 DNA: TGTGCCAGCAGCTGGGGGCGGGAGCAGTTCTTC
J gene: TRBJ2-1
clone size: .
D gene: .
V gene: TRBV5-6

CDR3 protein: CASSFLGTEAFF
CDR3 DNA: TGTGCCAGCAGCTTCCTGGGGACTGAAGCTTTCTTT
J gene: TRBJ1-1
clone size: .
D gene: .
V gene: TRBV7-9